The present entry profiles one T cell receptor beta chain with its context. Germline V gene lookup returns CDR1 SGHRS and CDR2 YFSETQ. CDR3 length: 16 amino acids. Trimming at V came to 0 bases and at J to 7 bases, leaving 9 bases not matched to a gene. This entry is derived from a study of blood T cell repertoires in COVID-19. Overall study: Sites in the United States, Italy and Spain provided acute and convalescent COVID-19 samples. The analysed material was cDNA or gDNA that came from T cells, B-cell-depleted T cells, or PBMCs.

In the original processing: From reference gene primer amplification, estimates of nucleated cell counts were derived. Some clones are missing from TCRdb's copy, which holds only in-frame ones; the method was immunoSEQ multiplex PCR. For V, J and clone size, that table is used; D and trimming come from the DNA. The sample includes 300,000 or so clones, about 87% of them seen just once. This chain links TRBV5-1 with TRBJ1-2; 10 nucleotides line up with TRBD1. This clonotype originated in a man aged 65 to 79 with acute or convalescent COVID-19. The material sequenced was peripheral blood. The CDR3 nucleotides read TGCGCCAGCAGCTTGGAGGGACAGGGGAGTCACCGTGGCTACACCTTC. Amino acids: CASSLEGQGSHRGYTF.